The 26 T cell receptor beta chains reported below all come from one sample, sequenced in a study of response to subunit inactivated influenza vaccine. TCRdb redid the calling of the RT-PCR reads with MiXCR, one entry per CDR3 protein. The profile covers roughly 620,000 distinct CDR3 sequences, with 11% appearing a single time and around 10% taken by the ten largest. The same sample was also used in a study of T cells expressing NK-cell markers. Per that study: Generation of TCR beta cDNA was performed by 5'RACE template switching incorporating UMIs.

Sequenced material: PBMCs from blood, taken on the day of vaccination. The receptors here all came from a man in his forties or fifties who received an inactivated influenza vaccine.

The genes are TRBV27 and TRBJ2-7; 9 nucleotides agree with TRBD2. Losses at the gene ends were 4 bases for V and 6 bases for J; bases not matched to a gene: 7. The CDR3 has 14 amino acids. Germline V gene data show CDR1 as MNHEY and CDR2 as SMNVEV (reference sequence). This chain's CDR3 is CASSYGREGPEQYF. CDR3 DNA: TGTGCCAGCAGTTATGGGCGGGAGGGCCCCGAGCAGTACTTC.

The chain recombines TRBV11-2 with TRBJ2-7; D is unclear. The CDR3 length is 14 residues. V was cut by 1 base and J by 4 bases, with 11 bases left in between. Germline loops: CDR1 SGHAT, CDR2 FQNNGV. In DNA form, the CDR3 reads TGTGCCAGCAGCTTAGTCCCCCACAGTTACGAGCAGTACTTC. This codes for CASSLVPHSYEQYF.

This clonotype was detected a few times. This rearrangement joins TRBV27 to TRBJ2-2; TRBD1 agrees at 7 bases. The trim removed 4 bases at V and 1 base at J, leaving 12 bases unmatched. Germline CDR1 and CDR2: MNHEY and SMNVEV (reference sequence). This CDR3 is 18 amino acids long. The CDR3 DNA follows: TGTGCCAGCAGTTCAACCTCCTACAGGGGAATGAACACCGGGGAGCTGTTTTTT. As protein: CASSSTSYRGMNTGELFF.

The chain employs TRBV15 and TRBJ2-2; D uncertain. The germline V gene has CDR1 LNHNV and CDR2 YYDKDF (reference sequence). The CDR3 consists of 14 residues. V lost 5 bases and J 4 bases, leaving 11 bases between the germline ends. The CDR3 coding sequence is TGTGCCACCAGCGGTATCAGGAGCACCGGGGAGCTGTTTTTT. Its protein product is CATSGIRSTGELFF.

This clonotype was seen ten or more times. V gene TRBV7-9 combines with J gene TRBJ2-5; TRBD1 matches 8 bases. Germline-derived CDR1 and CDR2 are SEHNR and FQNEAQ (reference sequence). The CDR3 runs to 14 residues. V shed 5 bases and J 3 bases; nucleotides not matched to a gene: 5. The CDR3 coding sequence is TGTGCCAGCAGCACCTCGACAGGGGAAGAGACCCAGTACTTC. The encoded protein is CASSTSTGEETQYF.

Concerning this clonotype: Possible read error: a much larger clone is one base away. This CDR3 is missing its conserved last phenylalanine or tryptophan, likely due to a read error. This rearrangement joins TRBV24-1 to TRBJ2-3; D gene ambiguous. The CDR3 spans 15 residues. Per the germline V gene, CDR1 is KGHDR and CDR2 is SFDVKD. Deletions cut 3 bases from V and 1 base from J, with 10 bases between. CDR3 nucleotide sequence: TGTGCCACCAGTGATCCCACTTTTGGCACAGATACGCAGTATTAT. Its protein product is CATSDPTFGTDTQYY.

This clonotype was seen at least ten times. This chain joins TRBV20-1 and TRBJ2-7; D remains unclear. Germline V lookup: CDR1 DFQATT, CDR2 SNEGSKA (reference sequence). This CDR3 contains 12 residues. V was cut by 2 bases and J by 3 bases, with 8 bases left in between. The CDR3 nucleotides read TGCAGTGCTAGAAGGTCAGTCTACGAGCAGTACTTC. Translation gives CSARRSVYEQYF.

The rearrangement links TRBV9 to TRBJ2-7; D call uncertain. The CDR3 sequence is 13 residues long. V lost 0 bases and J 12 bases, leaving 16 bases between the germline ends. Germline V lookup: CDR1 SGDLS, CDR2 YYNGEE. The CDR3 is CASSVEGRNKLYF. CDR3 nucleotides: TGTGCCAGCAGCGTAGAAGGACGTAACAAACTGTACTTC. The whole variable domain, remainder taken from reference TRBV9 and TRBJ2-7, is DSGVTQTPKHLITATGQRVTLRCSPRSGDLSVYWYQQSLDQGLQFLIQYYNGEERAKGNILERFSAQQFPDLHSELNLSSLELGDSALYFCASSVEGRNKLYFGPGTRLTVT.

The table lists this clonotype with a few counts. This chain joins TRBV5-1 and TRBJ2-5; TRBD1 matches at 8 bases. Germline-derived CDR1 and CDR2 are SGHRS and YFSETQ. This CDR3 spans 14 amino acids. The ends lost 3 bases at V and 2 bases at J; junction bases unmatched: 3. This CDR3 is CASSSGQVQETQYF. The CDR3 DNA reads as TGCGCCAGCAGCTCGGGACAGGTTCAAGAGACCCAGTACTTC.

This chain joins TRBV11-1 and TRBJ2-1; the match to TRBD2 covers 8 bases. Looked up from germline, CDR1 is SGHAT and CDR2 is FQDESV (reference sequence). The CDR3 sequence is 20 residues long. V gave up 5 bases and J gave up 3 bases; unmatched junction bases: 21. The CDR3 reads CASSIIGGGLVIFLYNEQFF. DNA for the CDR3: TGTGCCAGCAGCATCATTGGGGGGGGACTAGTCATATTCCTCTACAATGAGCAGTTCTTC.

This chain links TRBV20-1 with TRBJ2-1; TRBD2 matches 9 bases. Unmatched junction bases numbered 7, after V lost 3 bases and J lost 4 bases. The CDR3 length is 15 residues. Per germline, CDR1 DFQATT and CDR2 SNEGSKA (reference sequence). The CDR3 loop is CSASKGTSQYNEQFF. In nucleotides, the CDR3 is TGCAGTGCTAGCAAGGGGACTAGCCAATACAATGAGCAGTTCTTC.

V usage is TRBV19 and J usage is TRBJ2-7, with a possible D match to TRBD1 (7 bases). Trimming took off 3 bases at V and 3 bases at J, with 18 bases between the two ends. The CDR3 runs 16 residues. The germline CDR1 and CDR2 sequences are LNHDA and SQIVND (reference sequence). CDR3 loop: CASSILHRGGGYEQYF. In DNA, the CDR3 is TGTGCCAGTAGTATCCTCCACAGGGGAGGCGGCTACGAGCAGTACTTC. The full variable domain, in which reference TRBV19 and TRBJ2-7 provide the parts outside the CDR3, is DGGITQSPKYLFRKEGQNVTLSCEQNLNHDAMYWYRQDPGQGLRLIYYSQIVNDFQKGDIAEGYSVSREKKESFPLTVTSAQKNPTAFYLCASSILHRGGGYEQYFGPGTRLTVT.

This clonotype has ten or more counts. This rearrangement joins TRBV5-1 to TRBJ1-5; D gene uncertain. Trimming removed 0 bases from V and 4 bases from J, with 11 bases in between. The CDR3 contains 15 residues. Germline loops: CDR1 SGHRS, CDR2 YFSETQ. DNA of the CDR3: TGCGCCAGCAGCTTGGCGGGGTTAAGGAATCAGCCCCAGCATTTT. Translating gives CASSLAGLRNQPQHF.

This clonotype appeared many times. The chain couples TRBV4-3 to TRBJ2-1; TRBD2 aligns across 9 bases. The CDR3 is made up of 15 amino acids. Trimming at V came to 0 bases and at J to 12 bases, leaving 9 bases not matched to a gene. CDR1 is LGHNA and CDR2 is YSLEER in the germline V gene. Here the CDR3 reads CASSQDIAGAVVQFF. CDR3 nucleotide sequence: TGCGCCAGCAGCCAAGATATAGCGGGAGCGGTTGTGCAGTTCTTC.

J is TRBJ2-7 and V is TRBV11-2; D is uncertain. Trimming pared 1 base from V and 3 bases from J, leaving 13 bases between. The CDR3 contains 15 residues. Per the germline V gene, CDR1 is SGHAT and CDR2 is FQNNGV. The CDR3 sequence: CASSLAFPRIYEQYF. The CDR3 DNA is TGTGCCAGCAGCTTAGCCTTCCCCAGAATCTACGAGCAGTACTTC.

This clonotype was detected a few times. The chain carries TRBV28 and TRBJ1-5; D may be TRBD1 (5 bases). The germline CDR1 and CDR2 sequences are MDHEN and SYDVKM. The CDR3 sequence is 13 residues long. The V end was cut by 7 bases, the J end by 3 bases, with 10 bases between. The CDR3 DNA reads as TGTGCCAGCACCTGGGGGTACAATCAGCCCCAGCATTTT. Its translation: CASTWGYNQPQHF.

The CDR3 sequence: CASSLHVNSPLHF. CDR3 DNA: TGTGCCAGCAGCTTACATGTAAATTCACCCCTCCACTTT. V is TRBV7-2 and J is TRBJ1-6; no reliable D call. This CDR3 is built from 13 residues. Germline V gene lookup returns CDR1 SGHTA and CDR2 FQGNSA. V gave up 2 bases and J gave up 7 bases, with 6 bases separating them.

The chain uses TRBV7-2 and TRBJ1-1; 8 nucleotides line up with TRBD1. The V segment lost 1 base and the J segment 8 bases; nucleotides outside the gene matches: 9. The CDR3 sequence is 15 residues long. Germline V gene lookup returns CDR1 SGHTA and CDR2 FQGNSA. The CDR3 bases are TGTGCCAGCAGCTTAGTCCAGGGGGCCCGTCAGGAAGCTTTCTTT. Its translation: CASSLVQGARQEAFF. The complete variable domain, with remaining parts taken from reference TRBV7-2 and TRBJ1-1, reads GAGVSQSPSNKVTEKGKDVELRCDPISGHTALYWYRQSLGQGLEFLIYFQGNSAPDKSGLPSDRFSAERTGGSVSTLTIQRTQQEDSAVYLCASSLVQGARQEAFFGQGTRLTVV.

There are many counts of this clonotype. The V gene is TRBV12-3 or TRBV12-4, the J gene TRBJ1-2; TRBD1 might be the D (6 bases). The CDR3 is 15 residues long. The ends were cut back, 5 bases at V and 3 bases at J, with 16 bases in the middle. The DNA of the CDR3 is TGTGCCAGCAGTCCGGGACACGCATGGGACTATGGCTACACCTTC. Translating gives CASSPGHAWDYGYTF.

The chain uses TRBV4-2 and TRBJ2-3; 9 positions agree with TRBD2. V was pared by 6 bases and J by 3 bases, with 7 bases of the junction left unmatched. CDR3 size: 15 residues. Per the germline V gene, CDR1 is LGHNA and CDR2 is YNFKEQ. The CDR3, as DNA: TGTGCCAGCAGTCGCGGGAGGGCGATGACAGATACGCAGTATTTT. Translating it yields CASSRGRAMTDTQYF.

The chain is built from TRBV20-1 and TRBJ2-2; TRBD2 is a possible D gene (6 bases). The CDR3 has 13 residues. The V end lost 8 bases, the J end lost 1 base, and 11 bases lay between the germline ends. Germline V gene sequence: CDR1 DFQATT, CDR2 SNEGSKA (reference sequence). The CDR3 loop reads CSRLEVNTGELFF. CDR3 bases: TGCAGTAGACTAGAAGTGAACACCGGGGAGCTGTTTTTT.

The table lists this clonotype with a count of one. The gene calls are TRBV12-3 or TRBV12-4 and TRBJ2-7; no firm D call. This CDR3 comprises 14 residues. With 3 bases removed from V and 0 bases from J, the gap between germline ends came to 9 bases. The CDR3 sequence: CASSFGWSSYEQYF. The CDR3, as DNA: TGTGCCAGCAGTTTTGGGTGGTCCTCCTACGAGCAGTACTTC.

The table lists this clonotype with a few counts. The chain joins TRBV28 to TRBJ2-1; tentatively, D is TRBD1 or TRBD2 (6 bases each). V lost 3 bases to trimming and J lost 4 bases, with 13 bases between them. CDR3 size: 15 residues. Germline CDR1 MDHEN, CDR2 SYDVKM. The CDR3 here is CASSFSRGGYNEQFF. Written as DNA, the CDR3 is TGTGCCAGCAGTTTTTCCAGGGGAGGTTACAATGAGCAGTTCTTC.

This clonotype appeared many times. The chain couples TRBV6-1 to TRBJ1-1; D is undetermined. Trimming removed 6 bases at V and 4 bases at J, with 15 bases between. Germline V CDR1 and CDR2: MNHNS, SASEGT. The CDR3 covers 14 residues. In nucleotides, the CDR3 is TGTGCCAGCAGCACCGGGTCCCGGGGCACTGAAGCTTTCTTT. It encodes CASSTGSRGTEAFF.

The chain employs TRBV20-1 and TRBJ2-1, with D maybe TRBD1 (6 bases). Germline CDR1 and CDR2: DFQATT and SNEGSKA (reference sequence). Trimming removed 0 bases at V and 0 bases at J, with 9 bases between. There are 15 residues in the CDR3. The DNA for the CDR3 is TGCAGTGCTAGAGACGAGGGGGTCTCCTACAATGAGCAGTTCTTC. This sequence encodes CSARDEGVSYNEQFF.

The sample holds a few counts of this clonotype. This chain joins TRBV14 and TRBJ2-3, with D hard to call. Germline V gene lookup returns CDR1 SGHDN and CDR2 FVKESK. This CDR3 is 12 amino acids long. Trimming cost V 10 bases and J 2 bases, with 10 bases left between them. The CDR3 sequence: CATARLTDTQYF. CDR3 in DNA: TGTGCCACCGCCCGGCTCACAGATACGCAGTATTTT.